This T cell receptor beta chain was recorded in a study of blood T cell repertoires in COVID-19 (dated by TCRdb to 2020 to 2021). Broadly, across the study: Collaborator samples came from the United States, Italy and Spain and covered acute and convalescent phases of COVID-19. The sample metadata nearly always contained a de-identified subject ID, COVID-19 status, age in years and sex. The prospective study material was composed of cDNA or gDNA derived from T cells, B-cell-depleted T cells, or PBMCs. Deeply sampled blood TCRbeta repertoires from subjects exposed to, actively infected with, or recovered from COVID-19 were included in the dataset. The repertoires were released in a freely available public database intended as a resource for research on the immune response to SARS-CoV-2. Where HLA class I and class II types were available, the types were taken from metadata supplied by the sample provider, not from assay-based typing. The samples were drawn from the first 160 participants of the ongoing ImmuneRACE study and from under 1,500 subjects provided by 6 global collaborators. Results and caveats for the whole study, not just this receptor: How much clinical and demographic metadata was included differed by source and by participant, and the metadata was provided uncurated.

This clone was observed many times. Its antigen is unknown. No much larger clonotype is one base removed from it; base qualities were not supplied. CDR1 and CDR2 were assigned from the germline V gene as SGHDT and YYEEEE. Trimming takes 4 bases off V and 3 bases off J; junction bases not matched to a gene: 6. From cysteine to phenylalanine, the CDR3 is 14 amino acids long. Only the CDR3 part of the read is kept: 42 bases, read in frame from the first base. TCRbeta CDR3 regions were amplified from genomic DNA by means of the immunoSEQ Assay, a bias-controlled multiplex PCR. In the authors' own workflow: Nucleated cell counts per sample were estimated from amplification of reference gene primers within the assay. To quantify the absolute abundance of each unique TCRbeta CDR3 rearrangement, sequence reads were collapsed and filtered. For each sample, productive Simpson clonality was calculated as the square root of Simpson's diversity index over productive rearrangements. TCRdb carries this immuneACCESS record with in-frame sequences only. Its versions omit some clonotypes, under half of them owing to an unresolved V gene in the studies checked, with the rest unexplained. That table furnishes V, J and clone size, whereas the DNA furnished D and trimming. The sample table shows under 80,000 clones, and roughly 80% are seen once. More than 4.5% of the sample is taken by the ten largest.

Each collaborating institution followed its own protocols to collect whole blood in K2EDTA tubes. For TCRbeta analysis, collaborators shipped samples as frozen whole blood, isolated PBMCs, or DNA extracted from either of those sample types. The TCR comes from a woman older than 75 with active or convalescent COVID-19. This receptor chain uses TRBV5-6 and TRBJ1-2; 7 central nucleotides agree with TRBD1. Material: peripheral blood. The CDR3 sequence is CASSTFTGDYGYTF. The nucleotide sequence reads as follows: TGTGCCAGCAGCACCTTCACAGGGGACTATGGCTACACCTTC.